Described below is a single T cell receptor (beta chain) sequence and its context. With 1 base removed from V and 0 bases from J, the gap between germline ends came to 16 bases. This CDR3 has 17 amino acids. Germline CDR1 SGHTS, CDR2 YDEGEE. These data are taken from a study of blood T cells in healthy people across ages. With a J-beta primer mix and a sample-barcoded 5' primer, a second PCR ran about 7 to 12 cycles. TCRdb redid the calling of the 5' RACE reads with MiXCR, one entry per CDR3 protein. Among about 900,000 distinct CDR3 sequences, about 48% were seen once, and the ten largest hold around 15%. The study recruited healthy Caucasian donors from Russia who were aged about 6 to 90.

Sequenced sample: blood. The sequence derives from a man aged 30 to 45 in good health. V gene TRBV5-8 combines with J gene TRBJ1-2, with D perhaps matching TRBD1 (6 bases). The CDR3 DNA follows: TGTGCCAGCAGCTTGCGCCGGGGGGCCCTAGCTAACTATGGCTACACCTTC. This codes for CASSLRRGALANYGYTF.